This T cell receptor (beta chain) stems from a study of vaccination and CD4 T cells after COVID-19. Researchers used the Oncomine TCR Beta short-read assay to sequence DNA from cultured CD4+ T cells. One entry per CDR3 protein results from TCRdb running MiXCR on the PCR reads. The sample contains fewer than 20,000 distinct CDR3 sequences, about 39% of which appear only once. This CDR3 is 14 amino acids long. CDR1 SGHNT and CDR2 YENEEA come from the germline V gene. V was cut by 1 base and J by 1 base, with 7 bases left in between. A few counts support this clonotype. Its antigen is still unknown. Treatment described: roughly 10-day PBMC culture with coronavirus spike peptide pools or control peptides (ViraFEST assay).

The TCR originated in a human donor who had recovered from COVID-19. The source was CD4+ T cells from blood, cultured in vitro, collected after SARS-CoV-2 vaccination. J is TRBJ1-1 and V is TRBV11-3; D ambiguous. DNA of the CDR3: TGTGCCAGCAGCTTAGTGGCCGAGAACACTGAAGCTTTCTTT. Residues: CASSLVAENTEAFF.